This entry concerns a single T cell receptor (beta chain). Profiling relied on immunoSEQ multiplex PCR, and the TCRdb table lists in-frame clones only, not all of them. Of approximately 70,000 clones in the sample, approximately 83% are singletons; the top ten hold around 3%. The sample belongs to a study of a mutant IDH1 vaccine in newly diagnosed glioma. This sample's time point: baseline, week 1 (first vaccination visit). Treatment in this sample: pre-vaccination baseline after standard-of-care therapy. This CDR3 contains 12 residues. Trimming stripped 3 bases from V and 6 bases from J, with 7 bases between. The V gene's germline CDR1 is SEHNR and CDR2 FQNEAQ (reference sequence).

The source of this sequence is a man aged 30 to 45 with glioma. The genes are TRBV7-9 and TRBJ2-3; D not certain. Sequenced here: PBMCs, sampled from a glioma patient treated with radiotherapy, temozolomide or both. CDR3 loop: CASSLVPDTQYF. The CDR3 DNA sequence: TGTGCCAGCAGCTTGGTGCCGGATACGCAGTATTTT.